A selection of T cell receptor beta chains follows, all from one sample in a study of response to subunit inactivated influenza vaccine. Using its own MiXCR run on the RT-PCR reads, TCRdb lists one record per CDR3 protein. This sample carries a few hundred thousand distinct CDR3 sequences, roughly 15% of them seen once, and the ten largest clones take approximately 10%. Sequencing was performed on PBMCs from blood, taken roughly 12 days after vaccination. The receptors stem from a man aged 50 to 60 who received an inactivated influenza vaccine. Both conserved end residues are part of each CDR3. A D gene is named only where the DNA matches it firmly.

d_call | j_call | v_call | cdr3_aa
TRBD2 | TRBJ2-1 | TRBV19 | CATQGRGPPSYNEQFF
- | TRBJ2-1 | TRBV7-2 | CASRPRDAYNEQFF
- | TRBJ2-1 | TRBV20-1 | CSAIWHVDEQFF
TRBD1 | TRBJ1-2 | TRBV20-1 | CSARRGGGLQEGYTF
- | TRBJ1-5 | TRBV4-1 | CASSQDGTRGSNQPQHF
TRBD1 | TRBJ1-1 | TRBV7-9 | CASSFSQGGTEAFF
TRBD2 | TRBJ2-7 | TRBV5-1 | CASSSYRRRGRPTYEQYF
TRBD1 | TRBJ2-2 | TRBV14 | CASSDHSGTGFFTGELFF
- | TRBJ2-7 | TRBV6-2/TRBV6-3 | CASGRRGILSYEQYF
- | TRBJ2-5 | TRBV12-3/TRBV12-4 | CASSLSQGPETQYF
TRBD2 | TRBJ2-7 | TRBV7-2 | CASSQLAGRNEQYF
TRBD1 | TRBJ1-3 | TRBV5-1 | CASSPDGTAGNTIYF
- | TRBJ1-1 | TRBV5-1 | CASSLATANRVLRTEAFF
- | TRBJ1-1 | TRBV11-2 | CASSFNWGFSGNTEAFF
- | TRBJ2-6 | TRBV20-1 | CSARRQDGVLTF
TRBD2 | TRBJ2-2 | TRBV12-3/TRBV12-4 | CASSRTSGALGELFF
TRBD2 | TRBJ2-1 | TRBV12-3/TRBV12-4 | CASTLERGGYYNEQFF
- | TRBJ1-1 | TRBV14 | CASSLGNMNTEAFF
- | TRBJ2-5 | TRBV20-1 | CSATNQETQYF
TRBD2 | TRBJ2-1 | TRBV7-9 | CASSLLAGAEYNEQFF
TRBD1 | TRBJ2-7 | TRBV20-1 | CSAGGDRGLYEQYF
- | TRBJ1-1 | TRBV7-2 | CASSPTNVVRGAFF
TRBD1 | TRBJ1-5 | TRBV20-1 | CSASPTGVQPQHF
TRBD1 | TRBJ2-7 | TRBV3-1 | CASSQQQTGGEQYF
TRBD2 | TRBJ2-3 | TRBV18 | CASSPPGLAAQYF
TRBD2 | TRBJ2-1 | TRBV28 | CASFSAGGQSSYNEQFF
TRBD1 | TRBJ2-7 | TRBV5-6 | CASSFTGGSGRGEQYF
- | TRBJ2-5 | TRBV5-5 | CASSLDGQPGTQYF
- | TRBJ2-2 | TRBV29-1 | CSVVEITGELFF
- | TRBJ2-1 | TRBV6-1 | CASSDLGGQFYNEQFF
- | TRBJ2-3 | TRBV9 | CASSVGGGSTDTQYF
- | TRBJ2-5 | TRBV7-9 | CASSSSVETQYF
- | TRBJ2-1 | TRBV4-3 | CASSQFEVGQYSGNEQFF
- | TRBJ1-2 | TRBV10-3 | CAISRTEPLLYTF
TRBD2 | TRBJ2-7 | TRBV27 | CASSLREGTYEQYF
- | TRBJ2-7 | TRBV7-2 | CASSLEFLNTYEQYF
- | TRBJ2-4 | TRBV18 | CASSPPAGGRGAKNIQYF
- | TRBJ2-5 | TRBV9 | CASGGPFQETQYF
- | TRBJ1-1 | TRBV4-1 | CASSHWTNLEAFF
- | TRBJ2-5 | TRBV5-8 | CASSLVAYQETQYF
TRBD2 | TRBJ2-1 | TRBV20-1 | CSARAGGPVNEQFF
- | TRBJ2-5 | TRBV12-3/TRBV12-4 | CASSLSVSETQYF
- | TRBJ2-3 | TRBV27 | CASSRGTANTDTQYF
TRBD2 | TRBJ2-7 | TRBV6-5 | CASRYSGESSYEQYF
TRBD2 | TRBJ2-1 | TRBV5-1 | CASSPGLELGEQFF
TRBD1 | TRBJ2-6 | TRBV10-2 | CASSESRTGASSGANVLTF
TRBD1 | TRBJ2-7 | TRBV9 | CASSTGPGQGAYEQYF
TRBD2 | TRBJ2-1 | TRBV28 | CASSIGTSGKNEQFF
- | TRBJ1-1 | TRBV6-2/TRBV6-3 | CASSYSRRRRPETEAFF
- | TRBJ1-4 | TRBV3-1 | CASSQGGGGTNEKLFF
- | TRBJ2-2 | TRBV27 | CASSPAWGGTGELFF
TRBD1 | TRBJ1-2 | TRBV5-6 | CASSLLGQVYGYTF